Listed here are 30 T cell receptor beta chains from one sample, sequenced in a study of tumor-infiltrating lymphocytes in glioblastoma multiforme. TCR beta libraries were built from RNA through three nested multiplex PCR rounds using modified ARM-PCR. TCRdb independently ran MiXCR on the multiplex PCR reads; one entry per CDR3 protein. The top ten hold around a third of the sample, which has about 32,000 distinct CDR3 sequences, roughly 64% seen once. Sequencing was performed on brain tumor tissue. The receptors were gathered from a male donor with glioblastoma.

The rearrangement links TRBV11-2 to TRBJ2-2; maybe TRBD2 (6 bases). The CDR3 consists of 15 residues. CDR1 is SGHAT, CDR2 FQNNGV, per germline. V gave up 3 bases and J gave up 6 bases, with 14 bases separating them. CDR3 protein: CASSFTGTGAGELFF. The CDR3 DNA follows: TGTGCCAGCAGCTTTACCGGGACGGGGGCCGGGGAGCTGTTTTTT.

Note on this clonotype: The conserved phenylalanine or tryptophan normally closing the CDR3 is absent here, so this likely arose from a read error. The rearrangement links TRBV29-1 to TRBJ2-7; possible D gene TRBD1, 7 bases. The CDR3 is 13 residues long. Germline loops: CDR1 SQVTM, CDR2 ANQGSEA. As DNA, the CDR3 is TGCAGCGTTGTCCCAGGGGGGTCCTACGGGCAGTACTCC. Its protein product is CSVVPGGSYGQYS.

The CDR3 loop reads CASSDWFGQGAGNEQFF. CDR3 nucleotide sequence: TGTGCCAGCAGTGACTGGTTTGGGCAGGGGGCAGGAAATGAGCAGTTCTTC. J is TRBJ2-1 and V is TRBV6-1; 8 nucleotides match TRBD1. This CDR3 is built from 17 residues. The junction had 14 bases not matched to a gene; V was cut back by 3 bases and J by 7 bases. Looked up from germline, CDR1 is MNHNS and CDR2 is SASEGT.

The table lists this clonotype with many counts. The rearrangement joins TRBV7-8 to TRBJ2-3, with D perhaps TRBD1 (6 bases). Germline lookup yields CDR1 SGHVS and CDR2 FQNEAQ. V lost 5 bases to trimming and J lost 3 bases, with 15 bases between them. This CDR3 spans 15 amino acids. The CDR3 bases are TGTGCCAGCAGCATTACGTGGGACAAAACAGATACGCAGTATTTT. It encodes CASSITWDKTDTQYF.

Relative to its sample, this clonotype is medium-sized. The chain couples TRBV6-6 to TRBJ1-5; D gene uncertain. The CDR3 spans 16 residues. Germline-derived CDR1 and CDR2 are MNHNY and SVGAGI (reference sequence). Deletions cut 6 bases from V and 0 bases from J, with 15 bases between. The CDR3 loop is CASRLRRTSSNQPQHF. The DNA for the CDR3 is TGTGCCAGCAGACTACGGAGGACTTCTAGCAATCAGCCCCAGCATTTT.

This sequence joins TRBV20-1 and TRBJ2-5; a weak D match, TRBD2 (7 bases). Between the trimmed V and J ends, which lost 2 bases and 5 bases, there was a span of 21 bases. CDR3 length: 16 amino acids. Germline values: CDR1 DFQATT, CDR2 SNEGSKA (reference sequence). The chain's CDR3 is CSARSHGTGGWETQYF. CDR3 in DNA: TGCAGTGCTAGATCGCATGGGACGGGGGGCTGGGAGACCCAGTACTTC.

This chain joins TRBV6-2 or TRBV6-3 and TRBJ2-7, with 9 nucleotides matching TRBD1. The CDR3 length is 13 residues. Germline V gives CDR1 MNHEY, CDR2 SVGEGT. V shed 7 bases and J 7 bases; nucleotides not matched to a gene: 8. DNA for the CDR3: TGTGCCAGCAAGGACAGGGGAATGAGGGAGCAGTACTTC. Amino acid sequence: CASKDRGMREQYF.

This clonotype was observed a single time. A junction boundary mismatches the germline segment, possibly from a read error. The chain employs TRBV29-1 and TRBJ2-7; D perhaps matches TRBD1 (6 bases). The CDR3 consists of 11 residues. Germline V lookup: CDR1 SQVTM, CDR2 ANQGSEA. This CDR3 reads CSIDGQGEQYF. The CDR3 region has the DNA TGCAGCATTGACGGGCAGGGGGAGCAGTACTTC.

This clonotype has just a few counts. An end of the junction does not agree with germline; a read error may underlie this. The chain recombines TRBV20-1 with TRBJ1-6; D remains ambiguous. The CDR3 sequence is 14 residues long. Per the germline V gene, CDR1 is DFQATT and CDR2 is SNEGSKA (reference sequence). The CDR3 loop reads CGARPIGRYSPLHF. CDR3 DNA sequence: TGCGGTGCTAGGCCGATAGGGAGGTATTCACCCCTCCACTTT.

As for this clonotype: Germline is not matched at one junction end, which may reflect a read error. The V call is TRBV20-1, the J call TRBJ1-2; TRBD1 aligns across 8 bases. The CDR3 runs 13 residues. The germline gives CDR1 DFQATT, CDR2 SNEGSKA (reference sequence). CDR3 nucleotides: TGCAGTGCTACGGACAGGGAGGACTATGGCTACATCTTC. Amino acids: CSATDREDYGYIF.

This clonotype was seen many times. V usage is TRBV5-4 and J usage is TRBJ2-3; 8 positions agree with TRBD2. The CDR3 contains 15 residues. Trimming removed 2 bases from V and 6 bases from J; junction bases left unmatched: 8. Germline CDR1 reads SGHNT; CDR2 reads YYREEE (reference sequence). Here the CDR3 reads CASSLSGSSGDTQYF. The CDR3 DNA sequence: TGTGCCAGCAGCTTAAGCGGGAGTAGTGGCGATACGCAGTATTTT. The full variable domain, with the rest looked up from reference TRBV5-4 and TRBJ2-3, is ETGVTQSPTHLIKTRGQQVTLRCSSQSGHNTVSWYQQALGQGPQFIFQYYREEENGRGNFPPRFSGLQFPNYSSELNVNALELDDSALYLCASSLSGSSGDTQYFGPGTRLTVL.

Many counts were recorded for this clonotype. The J gene is TRBJ2-3, the V gene TRBV20-1; 9 bases line up with TRBD2. V dropped 5 bases and J dropped 2; count of bases not matched to a gene: 8. Germline V gives CDR1 DFQATT, CDR2 SNEGSKA (reference sequence). CDR3 length: 15 amino acids. The CDR3 DNA reads as TGCAGTGCTGGTATAGCGGGAGCCTACACAGATACGCAGTATTTT. It specifies CSAGIAGAYTDTQYF.

For this clonotype: Since a much larger clone is just one base distant, this may be a read error. This chain joins TRBV30 and TRBJ1-3; D ambiguous. Trimming shortened V by 5 bases and J by 0 bases, and 11 bases separated the two germline ends. The CDR3 is 14 amino acids. The germline gives CDR1 GTSNPN, CDR2 SVGIG (reference sequence). CDR3 sequence reads: CAWCEGNSGNTIYF. Here the CDR3 DNA reads TGTGCCTGGTGCGAAGGTAACTCTGGAAACACCATATATTTT.

This clonotype appeared a single time. A read error is likely, as this CDR3 ends without the conserved phenylalanine or tryptophan. Because the CDR3's place on the DNA is in doubt, the DNA is left out and the CDR3 is given as listed by TCRdb. The chain joins TRBV10-3 to TRBJ2-1; the table gives TRBD2 as D, unverified against the DNA. Termini included, the CDR3 measures 15 amino acids. Germline V gives CDR1 ENHRY, CDR2 SYGVKD. The CDR3 is CAISQGTRSSNEQSL.

This clonotype was counted many times. The chain employs TRBV20-1 and TRBJ2-1; 8 bases are shared with TRBD1. The junction had 16 bases not matched to a gene; V was cut back by 0 bases and J by 0 bases. The CDR3 totals 20 residues. Germline assignment: CDR1 DFQATT and CDR2 SNEGSKA (reference sequence). As DNA, the CDR3 is TGCAGTGCTAGAGAGGGAGGAGGACAGGGCCTACTTGGCTCCTACAATGAGCAGTTCTTC. This encodes CSAREGGGQGLLGSYNEQFF.

This clonotype has at least ten counts. The rearrangement joins TRBV7-8 to TRBJ2-7; D may match TRBD1 or TRBD2 (5 bases each). This CDR3 spans 14 amino acids. The germline CDR1 and CDR2 sequences are SGHVS and FQNEAQ. Trimming stripped 2 bases from V and 6 bases from J, with 14 bases between. The CDR3 nucleotides read TGTGCCAGCAGCTTATGGGGGATAGAACCCGAGCAGTACTTC. Amino acid sequence: CASSLWGIEPEQYF.

This chain joins TRBV12-5 and TRBJ2-1; no reliable D call. With 5 bases removed from V and 8 bases from J, the gap between germline ends came to 13 bases. Per germline, CDR1 LGHNT and CDR2 FRNRAP. This CDR3 region has 13 residues. DNA of the CDR3: TGTGCTAGTGGTCAGGACGGTTGGGATGAGCAGTTCTTC. It translates to CASGQDGWDEQFF.

This chain links TRBV29-1 with TRBJ2-3; 8 bases are shared with TRBD1. TRBJ1-5 matches the DNA end more closely, so the J call is doubtful. The germline CDR1 and CDR2 sequences are SQVTM and ANQGSEA. The length of the CDR3 is 14 residues. Written as DNA, the CDR3 is TGCAGTGTTCATGTGACAGGGGTATCAGATACGCAGCATTTT. This translates into CSVHVTGVSDTQHF.

Ten or more counts support this clonotype. The J gene is TRBJ2-1, the V gene TRBV24-1, with a weak D call TRBD2 (6 bases). Germline V gene lookup returns CDR1 KGHDR and CDR2 SFDVKD. The CDR3 totals 14 residues. V lost 5 bases, J lost 7 bases, and 14 bases lay in between. The CDR3, as DNA: TGTGCCACCAGTGGAGCGGGCATCTTTAATGAGCAGTTCTTC. The encoded protein is CATSGAGIFNEQFF.

This clonotype has a count of ten or more. The chain is built from TRBV6-5 and TRBJ2-1, with 10 bases identical to TRBD2. The V segment lost 7 bases and the J segment 10 bases; nucleotides outside the gene matches: 10. CDR3 length: 14 residues. The germline V gene has CDR1 MNHEY and CDR2 SVGAGI. CDR3 nucleotide sequence: TGTGCCAGCAAAGGACTAGCGGAATCTTCCGAGCAGTTCTTC. This gives the protein CASKGLAESSEQFF.

V gene TRBV20-1 combines with J gene TRBJ2-7, with D perhaps matching TRBD1 or TRBD2 (6 bases each). V was shortened by 4 bases and J by 4 bases, with 17 bases between the two germline ends. Germline V gives CDR1 DFQATT, CDR2 SNEGSKA (reference sequence). This CDR3 comprises 14 residues. The CDR3 coding sequence is TGCAGTGCTACTACATGGGGGGCTGGTTACGAGCAGTACTTC. Translated, it gives CSATTWGAGYEQYF.

This clonotype was found a few times. This chain uses TRBV4-1 with TRBJ2-1; a weak D match, TRBD2 (5 bases). Germline values: CDR1 MGHRA, CDR2 YSYEKL. Trimming stripped 1 base from V and 5 bases from J, with 15 bases between. This CDR3 spans 16 amino acids. CDR3 nucleotide sequence: TGCGCCAGCAGCCAAGGTCTGTGGGTCGGGGACAATGAGCAGTTCTTC. It translates to CASSQGLWVGDNEQFF.

Comments on this clonotype: With a much larger clone just one base away, this may be a read error. CDR3 in DNA: TGTGCCAGCAGGGAACACGGGGGTCCGAACACCGGGGAGCTGCTTTTT. Protein sequence: CASREHGGPNTGELLF. The chain carries TRBV7-9 and TRBJ2-2, with a possible D match to TRBD2 (6 bases). The CDR3 consists of 16 residues. Germline CDR1 reads SEHNR; CDR2 reads FQNEAQ (reference sequence).

This clonotype was counted between two and nine times. V gene TRBV6-1 combines with J gene TRBJ2-1; D possibly corresponds to TRBD2 (6 bases). The CDR3 covers 14 residues. V lost 7 bases and J lost 6, with 16 bases in between. The germline CDR1 and CDR2 sequences are MNHNS and SASEGT. The CDR3 nucleotides read TGTGCCAGCAATGATGCGGGAATAGGCAATGAGCAGTTCTTC. Translation: CASNDAGIGNEQFF.

The chain employs TRBV13 and TRBJ2-7; 8 bases agree with TRBD1. After removal of 3 bases from V and 7 bases from J, the junction contained 5 bases not matched to a gene. CDR3 size: 13 residues. Germline V gives CDR1 PRHDT, CDR2 FYEKMQ (reference sequence). Here the CDR3 reads CASSFQDREEQYF. The CDR3 nucleotides read TGTGCCAGCAGCTTTCAGGACAGGGAAGAGCAGTACTTC.

This clonotype appeared a few times. The rearrangement links TRBV11-3 to TRBJ2-3, with a possible D match to TRBD1 (6 bases). This CDR3 has 15 residues. V was clipped by 4 bases and J by 1 base, with 12 bases between them. Germline V gene sequence: CDR1 SGHNT, CDR2 YENEEA. As DNA, the CDR3 is TGTGCCAGCAGCTATTCGGACAGCCGCACAGATACGCAGTATTTT. Its translation: CASSYSDSRTDTQYF.

This clonotype showed up just a few times. With a much larger clone just one base away, this may be a read error. The chain combines TRBV29-1 with TRBJ2-2, with D possibly being TRBD2 (6 bases). Germline assignment: CDR1 SQVTM and CDR2 ANQGSEA. This CDR3 has 15 amino acids. The CDR3 region is CSVIGVSANTGGLFF. The DNA for the CDR3 is TGCAGCGTGATCGGTGTCAGCGCGAACACCGGGGGGCTGTTTTTT.

V gene TRBV7-3 combines with J gene TRBJ1-6; a possible D gene is TRBD1 (6 bases). The CDR3 has 19 amino acids. Per germline, CDR1 SGHTA and CDR2 FQGTGA. The V end lost 5 bases, the J end lost 14 bases, and 34 bases lay between the germline ends. CDR3 protein: CASSPRGGLQGANSKALHF. The CDR3 nucleotides are TGTGCCAGCAGCCCACGAGGGGGGCTACAGGGTGCTAATTCTAAGGCCCTCCACTTT.

The chain has TRBV12-3 or TRBV12-4 and TRBJ2-5, with D unclear. V gave up 5 bases and J gave up 1 base, with 11 bases separating them. This CDR3 has 14 amino acids. The CDR3 is CASSVQEPQETQYF. The CDR3 nucleotides read TGTGCCAGCAGTGTGCAAGAACCCCAAGAGACCCAGTACTTC.

The chain combines TRBV4-3 with TRBJ2-3, with a tentative D call TRBD2 (5 bases). Germline CDR1 and CDR2: LGHNA and YSLEER. The CDR3 extends over 17 amino acids. V was clipped by 0 bases and J by 4 bases, with 17 bases between them. The DNA for the CDR3 is TGCGCCAGCAGCCAAGATCTTCCCCCTAGCTTGGCAGATACGCAGTATTTT. It specifies CASSQDLPPSLADTQYF.